One sample yielded the 30 T cell receptor beta chains listed below, sequenced in a study of blood T cell repertoires in COVID-19. TCRdb keeps only in-frame clones here, not all; method: immunoSEQ multiplex PCR. The data contain some 120,000 clones, approximately 80% of them seen just once; the ten biggest clones take up under 11%. The sequenced material came from peripheral blood. These receptors all come from a human donor in a cohort sampled during active COVID-19.

The chain couples TRBV5-1 to TRBJ2-3; a weak D match, TRBD2 (5 bases). The length of the CDR3 is 15 residues. V lost 2 bases to trimming and J lost 1 base, with 11 bases between them. Germline CDR1 is SGHRS and CDR2 is YFSETQ. The CDR3 region is CASSLPGAGTDTQYF. CDR3 sequence (DNA): TGCGCCAGCAGCTTACCTGGAGCGGGCACAGATACGCAGTATTTT.

The gene calls are TRBV10-3 and TRBJ1-1; 7 nucleotides match TRBD1. The junction had 8 bases not matched to a gene; V was cut back by 2 bases and J by 2 bases. The CDR3 is 16 amino acids. Germline CDR1 ENHRY, CDR2 SYGVKD. The CDR3 loop reads CAISERGDSLNTEAFF. CDR3 in DNA: TGTGCCATCAGTGAGAGGGGGGACAGCCTAAACACTGAAGCTTTCTTT.

The chain recombines TRBV11-2 with TRBJ2-7; 8 bases agree with TRBD1. Germline V gene sequence: CDR1 SGHAT, CDR2 FQNNGV. The CDR3 runs 14 residues. After removal of 4 bases from V and 7 bases from J, the junction contained 9 bases not matched to a gene. CDR3 sequence: CASSSRTGRGEQYF. DNA of the CDR3: TGTGCCAGCAGCTCCCGGACAGGGCGTGGGGAGCAGTACTTC.

The genes are TRBV7-3 and TRBJ2-1; the match to TRBD1 covers 7 bases. CDR1 is SGHTA and CDR2 is FQGTGA in the germline V gene. V lost 5 bases to trimming and J lost 8 bases; unmatched junction nucleotides: 15. The CDR3 consists of 16 residues. The CDR3 spells CASSRQGEDGRDEQFF. CDR3 DNA: TGTGCCAGCAGCCGACAGGGAGAGGACGGTAGGGATGAGCAGTTCTTC.

This clone showed up many times. J is TRBJ2-7 and V is TRBV12-3 or TRBV12-4, with TRBD1 identical over 8 bases. CDR3 size: 13 residues. With 6 bases clipped from V and 2 bases from J, the junction kept 3 bases outside the gene matches. DNA of the CDR3: TGTGCCAGCAGCGGGACAGGAACCTACGAGCAGTACTTC. It codes for CASSGTGTYEQYF.

The chain carries TRBV9 and TRBJ2-2, with 9 bases lining up with TRBD1. CDR1 is SGDLS and CDR2 is YYNGEE in the germline V gene. The CDR3 spans 14 residues. The junction had 4 bases not matched to a gene; V was cut back by 4 bases and J by 6 bases. The chain's CDR3 is CASSPRQGAGELFF. In DNA, the CDR3 is TGTGCCAGCAGCCCTAGACAGGGGGCCGGGGAGCTGTTTTTT.

This clone showed up just once. The chain recombines TRBV6-6 with TRBJ2-7, with 12 nucleotides matching TRBD1. CDR3 length: 15 amino acids. With 8 bases clipped from V and 5 bases from J, the junction kept 10 bases outside the gene matches. Germline values: CDR1 MNHNY, CDR2 SVGAGI (reference sequence). The CDR3 reads CASSLGGQGANEQYF. CDR3 coding DNA: TGTGCCAGCTCCTTGGGGGGACAGGGGGCCAACGAGCAGTACTTC.

The chain couples TRBV4-1 to TRBJ1-3; TRBD1 is a possible D gene (6 bases). CDR3 length equals 18 residues. Trimming left V 1 base short and J 0 bases short, with 16 bases between. Germline V gene sequence: CDR1 MGHRA, CDR2 YSYEKL. In nucleotides, the CDR3 is TGCGCCAGCAGCCAAGGACCTGGGGGGGGCCCCTCTGGAAACACCATATATTTT. Its protein product is CASSQGPGGGPSGNTIYF.

The gene calls are TRBV10-3 and TRBJ2-7; the match to TRBD2 covers 8 bases. The germline CDR1 and CDR2 sequences are ENHRY and SYGVKD. The V segment lost 8 bases and the J segment 5 bases; nucleotides outside the gene matches: 8. CDR3 size: 13 residues. The CDR3 sequence: CAIAGLVFHEQYF. The CDR3 DNA follows: TGTGCCATCGCGGGACTAGTTTTTCACGAGCAGTACTTC.

Details on this clone: Different DNA sequences within this sample yield the same CDR3. CDR3 sequence reads: CASSFGGGSTDTQYF. CDR3 nucleotide sequence: TGTGCCAGCAGCTTCGGCGGGGGGAGCACAGATACGCAGTATTTT. The chain couples TRBV7-2 to TRBJ2-3; 8 bases are shared with TRBD2. This CDR3 has 15 residues. Trimming removed 3 bases from V and 0 bases from J; junction bases left unmatched: 2. Germline assignment: CDR1 SGHTA and CDR2 FQGNSA. Full variable domain (rest looked up from reference TRBV7-2 and TRBJ2-3): GAGVSQSPSNKVTEKGKDVELRCDPISGHTALYWYRQSLGQGLEFLIYFQGNSAPDKSGLPSDRFSAERTGGSVSTLTIQRTQQEDSAVYLCASSFGGGSTDTQYFGPGTRLTVL.

The CDR3, as DNA: TGTGCCAGTAGCATGGACGATGGACTAGCGGGAAAAGGTGAGCAGTTCTTC. This translates into CASSMDDGLAGKGEQFF. This chain joins TRBV19 and TRBJ2-1, with 12 positions matching TRBD2. V shed 6 bases, J shed 9 bases, and the junction held 15 bases outside the gene matches. The germline CDR1 and CDR2 sequences are LNHDA and SQIVND (reference sequence). There are 17 residues in the CDR3.

The gene calls are TRBV19 and TRBJ1-1; 9 bases are a match to TRBD1. V shed 6 bases, J shed 0 bases, and the junction held 11 bases outside the gene matches. The germline CDR1 and CDR2 sequences are LNHDA and SQIVND (reference sequence). The CDR3 is made up of 17 amino acids. CDR3 sequence reads: CASRPGQGLSLNTEAFF. CDR3 in DNA: TGTGCCAGTAGGCCGGGACAGGGTTTGTCTCTGAACACTGAAGCTTTCTTT.

This sequence joins TRBV7-2 and TRBJ2-7, with a weak D call TRBD2 (7 bases). In germline, CDR1 is SGHTA, CDR2 FQGNSA. The germline V and J ends were trimmed by 2 bases and 6 bases, with 17 bases remaining between them. The CDR3 totals 15 residues. The CDR3 spells CASSLSGTSRLEQYF. In nucleotides, the CDR3 is TGTGCCAGCAGCTTAAGCGGGACATCCAGGCTCGAGCAGTACTTC.

This clone has just one count. The CDR3 loop reads CASSPGTSGILKGGELFF. The CDR3 region has the DNA TGTGCCAGCAGTCCAGGGACTAGTGGGATCCTCAAGGGGGGGGAGCTGTTTTTT. This rearrangement joins TRBV11-2 to TRBJ2-2; 8 bases fit TRBD2. V shed 6 bases and J 8 bases; nucleotides not matched to a gene: 20. The CDR3 covers 18 residues. CDR1 is SGHAT, CDR2 FQNNGV, per germline.

The chain joins TRBV5-8 to TRBJ1-2, with 7 bases identical to TRBD1. With V trimmed by 2 bases and J by 5 bases, 6 bases remained unmatched. The CDR3 extends over 14 amino acids. Germline V gives CDR1 SGHTS, CDR2 YDEGEE. In DNA form, the CDR3 reads TGTGCCAGCAGCTTTAGGGGGCGCGGATATGGCTACACCTTC. Protein: CASSFRGRGYGYTF.

The V and J genes are TRBV2 and TRBJ2-7, with unresolved D. CDR1 and CDR2 from the germline V gene are SNHLY and FYNNEI. Trimming cost V 6 bases and J 4 bases, with 7 bases left between them. There are 11 residues in the CDR3. The CDR3: CASRETYEQYF. In DNA form, the CDR3 reads TGTGCCAGCAGAGAAACATACGAGCAGTACTTC.

The CDR3 sequence: CASSPGQVNTEAFF. CDR3 sequence (DNA): TGCGCCAGCAGCCCCGGACAGGTGAACACTGAAGCTTTCTTT. This chain uses TRBV5-1 with TRBJ1-1, with 7 positions matching TRBD1. J gave up 0 bases and V 4 bases, and 3 bases lay outside the gene matches. CDR1 and CDR2 (germline): SGHRS, YFSETQ. The CDR3 totals 14 residues.

V usage is TRBV7-9 and J usage is TRBJ2-7; 8 bases agree with TRBD1. With V trimmed by 1 base and J by 7 bases, 9 bases remained unmatched. CDR1 and CDR2 from the germline V gene are SEHNR and FQNEAQ (reference sequence). This CDR3 spans 15 amino acids. As DNA, the CDR3 is TGTGCCAGCAGCTTAGGCGACCCAGGGGGCGAAGAGCAGTACTTC. This translates into CASSLGDPGGEEQYF.

The genes are TRBV18 and TRBJ1-2; D is undetermined. The CDR3 length is 14 residues. Germline V gene data show CDR1 as KGHSH and CDR2 as LQKENI. Trimming shortened V by 2 bases and J by 4 bases, and 11 bases separated the two germline ends. CDR3 protein: CASSPVREGYGYTF. In nucleotides, the CDR3 is TGTGCCAGCTCACCAGTCCGAGAGGGCTATGGCTACACCTTC. Combining the CDR3 with reference TRBV18 and TRBJ1-2 gives the whole variable domain NAGVMQNPRHLVRRRGQEARLRCSPMKGHSHVYWYRQLPEEGLKFMVYLQKENIIDESGMPKERFSAEFPKEGPSILRIQQVVRGDSAAYFCASSPVREGYGYTFGSGTRLTVV.

The chain uses TRBV10-3 and TRBJ1-5; the D gene is possibly TRBD1 (6 bases). V was pared by 4 bases and J by 0 bases, with 7 bases between. Germline assignment: CDR1 ENHRY and CDR2 SYGVKD. This CDR3 has 14 residues. The CDR3 reads CAISVQGSNQPQHF. In DNA, the CDR3 is TGTGCCATCAGTGTACAGGGTAGCAATCAGCCCCAGCATTTT.

This clone has more than one count but fewer than ten. This chain links TRBV30 with TRBJ2-7; D not certain. Germline V gene lookup returns CDR1 GTSNPN and CDR2 SVGIG (reference sequence). The CDR3 sequence is 14 residues long. The V end was cut by 2 bases, the J end by 0 bases, with 11 bases between. CDR3 in DNA: TGTGCCTGGAGTAAGAATCGAGGCTCCTACGAGCAGTACTTC. Amino acids: CAWSKNRGSYEQYF.

CDR3 coding DNA: TGCGCCAGCAGCTTCGGGATCCAGGCAAACTATGGCTACACCTTC. Translation gives CASSFGIQANYGYTF. The gene calls are TRBV5-1 and TRBJ1-2; D unclear. This CDR3 is built from 15 residues. Looked up from germline, CDR1 is SGHRS and CDR2 is YFSETQ. The ends were cut back, 2 bases at V and 2 bases at J, with 13 bases in the middle.

This sequence joins TRBV7-3 and TRBJ1-6; D gene unclear. Germline-derived CDR1 and CDR2 are SGHTA and FQGTGA. Trimming left V 1 base short and J 6 bases short, with 7 bases between. This CDR3 is built from 14 residues. The CDR3, as DNA: TGTGCCAGCAGCTTAAAGAGGGCTAATTCACCCCTCCACTTT. Translating gives CASSLKRANSPLHF.

The rearrangement joins TRBV7-2 to TRBJ1-1; 8 nucleotides agree with TRBD1. This CDR3 has 13 residues. V lost 5 bases and J lost 12; bases outside the gene matches: 11. The V gene's germline CDR1 is SGHTA and CDR2 FQGNSA. In nucleotides, the CDR3 is TGTGCCAGCAGCCCCGGACAGGGAGGTCTGCCTTTCTTT. Translated: CASSPGQGGLPFF. Supplemented by reference TRBV7-2 and TRBJ1-1, the full variable domain reads GAGVSQSPSNKVTEKGKDVELRCDPISGHTALYWYRQSLGQGLEFLIYFQGNSAPDKSGLPSDRFSAERTGGSVSTLTIQRTQQEDSAVYLCASSPGQGGLPFFGQGTRLTVV.

This rearrangement joins TRBV6-1 to TRBJ1-2; D possibly corresponds to TRBD1 (5 bases). There are 15 residues in the CDR3. The germline V gene has CDR1 MNHNS and CDR2 SASEGT. Trimming took off 2 bases at V and 6 bases at J, with 16 bases between the two ends. Here the CDR3 DNA reads TGTGCCAGCAGTGAACTGGGGAGGGGCTCCAATGGCTACACCTTC. Translation: CASSELGRGSNGYTF.

This chain links TRBV9 with TRBJ2-7; TRBD1 is a possible D gene (6 bases). The germline V gene encodes CDR1 SGDLS and CDR2 YYNGEE. Trimming removed 7 bases from V and 5 bases from J, with 25 bases in between. There are 16 residues in the CDR3. The CDR3 nucleotides read TGTGCCAGCGTATCGAAACAGGGAATTGTTTGGGACGAGCAGTACTTC. It specifies CASVSKQGIVWDEQYF.

The rearrangement links TRBV27 to TRBJ2-7, with 7 bases lining up with TRBD1. The germline CDR1 and CDR2 sequences are MNHEY and SMNVEV (reference sequence). V dropped 5 bases and J dropped 2; count of bases not matched to a gene: 9. The CDR3 runs 15 residues. In DNA form, the CDR3 reads TGTGCCAGCAGTGAGCGCCGGGACAGTACCTACGAGCAGTACTTC. This sequence encodes CASSERRDSTYEQYF.

This chain links TRBV6-1 with TRBJ2-2, with TRBD1 as a possible D gene (6 bases). The CDR3 totals 15 residues. Trimming removed 2 bases from V and 4 bases from J, with 11 bases in between. Germline V gene data show CDR1 as MNHNS and CDR2 as SASEGT. The CDR3 here is CASSEPGQPTGELFF. In DNA form, the CDR3 reads TGTGCCAGCAGTGAACCCGGACAGCCCACCGGGGAGCTGTTTTTT.

The V and J genes are TRBV19 and TRBJ1-5; TRBD1 agrees at 8 bases. Trimming took 4 bases from V and 2 from J; bases not matched to a gene: 10. From germline, CDR1 is LNHDA and CDR2 SQIVND (reference sequence). The CDR3 sequence is 17 residues long. CDR3 nucleotide sequence: TGTGCCAGTAGTAAATACCCCCAGGGGGCGGGCAATCAGCCCCAGCATTTT. Translating gives CASSKYPQGAGNQPQHF.

Only a few counts were recorded for this clone. V and J are TRBV2 and TRBJ2-7; 9 bases match TRBD2. The CDR3 runs 16 residues. The V segment lost 1 base and the J segment 0 bases; nucleotides outside the gene matches: 4. Germline V gene data show CDR1 as SNHLY and CDR2 as FYNNEI. The CDR3, as DNA: TGTGCCAGCAGTGAAGGTCTAGCGGGGACCTCCTACGAGCAGTACTTC. As protein: CASSEGLAGTSYEQYF.